Included here is one T cell receptor (beta chain) sequence, with context. Its antigen is not known. The data originate from a study of Ad26.COV2.S vaccination and SARS-CoV-2 variants. Whole-study findings and limits: Spike-specific responses of CD8+ and CD4+ T cells were reported to display substantial breadth after vaccination.

Per the germline V gene, CDR1 is MNHEY and CDR2 is SMNVEV (reference sequence). Trimming pared 2 bases from V and 5 bases from J, leaving 19 bases between. CDR3 length equals 17 residues. This table comes from immunoSEQ multiplex PCR, and its TCRdb copy is limited to in-frame clones, with some not included. The sample contains about 350,000 clones, around 90% of which appear only once. Regarding treatment: around 19 received Ad26.COV2.S at low or high dose, single or two shots; about 5 received placebo; per-sample allocation not given. At day 63 after the first vaccine or placebo injection, samples were drawn. Boston provided a donor who was an adult aged 18-55 years. Vaccination used an Ad26 vector expressing Wuhan-strain SARS-CoV-2 spike.

This receptor was taken from a person between 18 and 59 years old who received the Ad26.COV2.S COVID-19 vaccine or a placebo. The rearrangement links TRBV27 to TRBJ1-5; D remains ambiguous. The source material was peripheral blood, sampled in a trial of Ad26.COV2.S vaccine versus placebo. CDR3 region: CASSLRSSRDGHQPQHF. The CDR3 region has the DNA TGTGCCAGCAGTTTAAGAAGCTCCCGCGACGGTCATCAGCCCCAGCATTTT.